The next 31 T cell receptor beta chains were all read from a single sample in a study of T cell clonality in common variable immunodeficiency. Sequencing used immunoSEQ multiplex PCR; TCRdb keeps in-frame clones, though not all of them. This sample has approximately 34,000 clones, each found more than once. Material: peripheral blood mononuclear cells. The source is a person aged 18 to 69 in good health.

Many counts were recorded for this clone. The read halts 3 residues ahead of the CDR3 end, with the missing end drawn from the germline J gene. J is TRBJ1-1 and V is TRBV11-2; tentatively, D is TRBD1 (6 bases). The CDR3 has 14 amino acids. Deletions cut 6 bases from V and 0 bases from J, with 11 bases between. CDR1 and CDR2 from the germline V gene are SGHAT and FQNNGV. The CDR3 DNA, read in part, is TGTGCCAGCAGTTTCCAGGGGTTGAACACTGAA. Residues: CASSFQGLNTE. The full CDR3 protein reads CASSFQGLNTEAFF.

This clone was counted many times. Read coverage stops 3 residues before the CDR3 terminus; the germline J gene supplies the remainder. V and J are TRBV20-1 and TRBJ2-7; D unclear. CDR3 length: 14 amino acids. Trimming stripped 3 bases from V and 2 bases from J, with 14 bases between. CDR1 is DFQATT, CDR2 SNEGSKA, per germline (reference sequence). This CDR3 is CSASLTPGPYEQYF. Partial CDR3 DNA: TGCAGTGCTAGTCTAACCCCCGGTCCCTACGAG.

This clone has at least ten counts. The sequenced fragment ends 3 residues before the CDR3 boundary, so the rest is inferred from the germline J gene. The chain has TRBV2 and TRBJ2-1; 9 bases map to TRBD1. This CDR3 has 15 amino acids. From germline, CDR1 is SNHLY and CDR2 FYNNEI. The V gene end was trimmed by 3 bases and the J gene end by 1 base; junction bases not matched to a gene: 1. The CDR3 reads CASSEDRGSYNEQFF. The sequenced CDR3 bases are TGTGCCAGCAGTGAGGACAGGGGTTCCTACAATGAG.

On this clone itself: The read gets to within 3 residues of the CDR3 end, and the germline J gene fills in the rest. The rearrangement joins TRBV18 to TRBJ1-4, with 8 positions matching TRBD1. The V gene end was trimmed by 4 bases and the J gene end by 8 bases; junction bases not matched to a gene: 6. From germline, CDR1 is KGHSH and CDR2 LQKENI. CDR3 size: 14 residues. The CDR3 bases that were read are TGTGCCAGCTCACGGACAGGGCGAGAGGAAAAA. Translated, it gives CASSRTGREEK. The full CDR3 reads CASSRTGREEKLFF. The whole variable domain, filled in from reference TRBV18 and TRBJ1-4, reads NAGVMQNPRHLVRRRGQEARLRCSPMKGHSHVYWYRQLPEEGLKFMVYLQKENIIDESGMPKERFSAEFPKEGPSILRIQQVVRGDSAAYFCASSRTGREEKLFFGSGTQLSVL.

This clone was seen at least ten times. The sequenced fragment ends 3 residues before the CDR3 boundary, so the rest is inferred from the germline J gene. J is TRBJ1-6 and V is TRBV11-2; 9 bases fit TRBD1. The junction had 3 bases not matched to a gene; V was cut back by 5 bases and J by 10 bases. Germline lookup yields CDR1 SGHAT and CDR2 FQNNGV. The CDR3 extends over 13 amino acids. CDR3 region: CASSMGQGSPLHF. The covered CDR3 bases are TGTGCCAGCAGCATGGGACAGGGCTCACCC.

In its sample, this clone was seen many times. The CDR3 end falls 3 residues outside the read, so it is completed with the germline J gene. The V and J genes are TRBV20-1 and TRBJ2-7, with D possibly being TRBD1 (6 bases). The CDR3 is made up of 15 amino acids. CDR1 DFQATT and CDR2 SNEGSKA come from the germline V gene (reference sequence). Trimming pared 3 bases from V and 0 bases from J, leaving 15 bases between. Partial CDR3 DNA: TGCAGTGCTAGGGCTGGACAGATGAGCTCCTACGAG. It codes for CSARAGQMSSYE. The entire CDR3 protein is CSARAGQMSSYEQYF.

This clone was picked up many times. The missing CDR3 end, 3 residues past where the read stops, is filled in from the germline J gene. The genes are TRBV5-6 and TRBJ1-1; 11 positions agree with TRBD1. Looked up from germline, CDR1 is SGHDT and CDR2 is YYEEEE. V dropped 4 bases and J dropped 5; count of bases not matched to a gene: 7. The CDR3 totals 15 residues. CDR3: CASSRPGTGGTEAFF. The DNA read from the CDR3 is TGTGCCAGCAGCCGACCCGGGACAGGGGGAACTGAA. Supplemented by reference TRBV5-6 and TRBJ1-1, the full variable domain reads DAGVTQSPTHLIKTRGQQVTLRCSPKSGHDTVSWYQQALGQGPQFIFQYYEEEERQRGNFPDRFSGHQFPNYSSELNVNALLLGDSALYLCASSRPGTGGTEAFFGQGTRLTVV.

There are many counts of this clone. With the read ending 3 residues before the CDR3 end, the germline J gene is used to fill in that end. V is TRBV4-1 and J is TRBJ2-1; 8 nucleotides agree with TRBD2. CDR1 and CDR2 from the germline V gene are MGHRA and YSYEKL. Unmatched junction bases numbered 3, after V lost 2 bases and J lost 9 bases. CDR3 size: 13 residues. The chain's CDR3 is CASSQSAGVEQFF. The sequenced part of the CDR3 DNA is TGCGCCAGCAGCCAATCAGCGGGAGTTGAG.

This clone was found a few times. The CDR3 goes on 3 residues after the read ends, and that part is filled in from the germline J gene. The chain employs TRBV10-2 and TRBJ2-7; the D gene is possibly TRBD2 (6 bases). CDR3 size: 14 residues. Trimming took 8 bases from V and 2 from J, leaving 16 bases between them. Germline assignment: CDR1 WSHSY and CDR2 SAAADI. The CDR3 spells CASLSSTRTYEQYF. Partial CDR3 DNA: TGCGCCAGCCTCTCCTCGACTAGAACCTACGAG.

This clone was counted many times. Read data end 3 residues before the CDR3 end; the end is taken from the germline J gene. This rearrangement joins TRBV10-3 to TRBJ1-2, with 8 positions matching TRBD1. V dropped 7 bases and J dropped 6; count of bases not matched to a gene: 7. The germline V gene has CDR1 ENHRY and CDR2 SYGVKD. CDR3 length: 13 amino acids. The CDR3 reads CAINGQGRDGYTF. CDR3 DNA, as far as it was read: TGTGCCATCAATGGACAGGGACGGGATGGC.

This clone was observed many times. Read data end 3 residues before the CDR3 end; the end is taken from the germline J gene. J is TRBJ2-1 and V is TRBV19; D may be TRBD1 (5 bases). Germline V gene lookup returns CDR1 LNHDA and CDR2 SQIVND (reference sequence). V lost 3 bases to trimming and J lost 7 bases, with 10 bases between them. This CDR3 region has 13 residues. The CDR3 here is CASSMGSGNEQFF. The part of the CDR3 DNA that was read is TGTGCCAGTAGTATGGGGTCAGGGAATGAG.

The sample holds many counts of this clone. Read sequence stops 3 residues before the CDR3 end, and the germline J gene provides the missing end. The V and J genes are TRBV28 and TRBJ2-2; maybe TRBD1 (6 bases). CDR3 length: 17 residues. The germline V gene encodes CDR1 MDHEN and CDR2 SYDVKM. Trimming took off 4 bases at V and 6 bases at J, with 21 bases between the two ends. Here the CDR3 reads CASSSNRPGVPAGELFF. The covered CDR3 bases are TGTGCCAGCAGTTCAAACAGGCCAGGGGTCCCGGCCGGGGAG.

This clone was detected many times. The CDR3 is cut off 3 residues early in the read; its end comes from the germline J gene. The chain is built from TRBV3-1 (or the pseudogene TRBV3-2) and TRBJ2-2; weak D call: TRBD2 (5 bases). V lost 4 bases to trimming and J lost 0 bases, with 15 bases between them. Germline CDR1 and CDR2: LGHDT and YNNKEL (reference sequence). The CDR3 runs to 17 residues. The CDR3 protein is CASSLLRGFANTGELFF. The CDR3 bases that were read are TGTGCCAGCAGCCTTCTCCGGGGTTTCGCGAACACCGGGGAG.

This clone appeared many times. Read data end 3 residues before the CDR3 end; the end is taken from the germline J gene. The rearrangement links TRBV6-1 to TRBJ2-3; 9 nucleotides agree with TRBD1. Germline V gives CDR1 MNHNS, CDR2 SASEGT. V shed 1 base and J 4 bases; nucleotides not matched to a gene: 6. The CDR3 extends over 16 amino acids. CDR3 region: CASSEEVGTGSDTQYF. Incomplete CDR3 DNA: TGTGCCAGCAGTGAAGAAGTTGGGACAGGGTCAGATACG.

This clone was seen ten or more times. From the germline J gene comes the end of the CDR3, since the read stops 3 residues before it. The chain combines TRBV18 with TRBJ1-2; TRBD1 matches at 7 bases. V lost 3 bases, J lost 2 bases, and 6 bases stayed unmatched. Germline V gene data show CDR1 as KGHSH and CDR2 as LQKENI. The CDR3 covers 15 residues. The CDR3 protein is CASSPQGVKNYGYTF. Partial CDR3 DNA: TGTGCCAGCTCACCTCAGGGGGTAAAGAACTATGGC.

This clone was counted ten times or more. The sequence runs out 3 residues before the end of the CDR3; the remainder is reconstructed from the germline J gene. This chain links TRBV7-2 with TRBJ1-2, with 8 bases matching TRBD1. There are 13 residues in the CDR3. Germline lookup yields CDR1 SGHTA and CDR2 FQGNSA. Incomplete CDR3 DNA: TGTGCCAGCAGCTTAGGACAGGGGCAAGGC. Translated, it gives CASSLGQGQG. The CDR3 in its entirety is CASSLGQGQGYTF. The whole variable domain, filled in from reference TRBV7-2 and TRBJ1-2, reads GAGVSQSPSNKVTEKGKDVELRCDPISGHTALYWYRQSLGQGLEFLIYFQGNSAPDKSGLPSDRFSAERTGGSVSTLTIQRTQQEDSAVYLCASSLGQGQGYTFGSGTRLTVV.

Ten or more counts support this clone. CDR3 loop: CASRSISGSQETQYF. CDR3 DNA (partial): TGTGCCAGCAGATCGATTAGCGGGAGTCAGGAGACC. V is TRBV5-4 and J is TRBJ2-5; 9 bases line up with TRBD2. Read data end 3 residues before the CDR3 end; the end is taken from the germline J gene. Germline lookup yields CDR1 SGHNT and CDR2 YYREEE (reference sequence). V lost 5 bases and J lost 5; bases outside the gene matches: 10. The length of the CDR3 is 15 residues. Based on the CDR3 plus reference TRBV5-4 and TRBJ2-5, the full variable domain is ETGVTQSPTHLIKTRGQQVTLRCSSQSGHNTVSWYQQALGQGPQFIFQYYREEENGRGNFPPRFSGLQFPNYSSELNVNALELDDSALYLCASRSISGSQETQYFGPGTRLLVL.

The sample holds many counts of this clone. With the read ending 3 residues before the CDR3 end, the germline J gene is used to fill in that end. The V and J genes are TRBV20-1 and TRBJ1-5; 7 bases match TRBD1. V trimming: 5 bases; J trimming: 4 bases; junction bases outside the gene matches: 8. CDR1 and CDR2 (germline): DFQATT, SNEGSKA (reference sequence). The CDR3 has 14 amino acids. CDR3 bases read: TGCAGTGCTGGAGGGACAGAAATTAATCAGCCC. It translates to CSAGGTEINQP. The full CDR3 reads CSAGGTEINQPQHF.

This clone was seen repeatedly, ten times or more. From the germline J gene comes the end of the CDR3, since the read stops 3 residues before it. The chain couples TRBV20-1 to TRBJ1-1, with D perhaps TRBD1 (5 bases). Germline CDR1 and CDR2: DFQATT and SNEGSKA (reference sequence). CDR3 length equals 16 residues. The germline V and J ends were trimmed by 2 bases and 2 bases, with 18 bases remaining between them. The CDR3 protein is CSARSFGGQGNTEAFF. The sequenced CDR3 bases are TGCAGTGCTAGAAGTTTTGGAGGGCAGGGAAACACTGAA.

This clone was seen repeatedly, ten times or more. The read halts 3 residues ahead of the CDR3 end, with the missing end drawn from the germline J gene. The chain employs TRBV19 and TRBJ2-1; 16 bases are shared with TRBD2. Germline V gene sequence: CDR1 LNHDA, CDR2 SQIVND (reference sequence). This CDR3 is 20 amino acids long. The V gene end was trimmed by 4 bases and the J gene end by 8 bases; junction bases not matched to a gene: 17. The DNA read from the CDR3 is TGTGCCAGTAGTACCTCCGGGACTAGCGGGAGGGCCAGGGCGTTCCATGAG. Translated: CASSTSGTSGRARAFHE. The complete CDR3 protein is CASSTSGTSGRARAFHEQFF.

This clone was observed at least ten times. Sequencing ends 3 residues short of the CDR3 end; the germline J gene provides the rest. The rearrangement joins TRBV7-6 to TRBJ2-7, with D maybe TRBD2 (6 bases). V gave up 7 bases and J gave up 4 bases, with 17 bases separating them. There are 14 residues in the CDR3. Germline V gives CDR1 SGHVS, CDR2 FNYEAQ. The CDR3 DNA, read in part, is TGTGCCAGCATCCCCCGGGGCGGACTATACGAG. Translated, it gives CASIPRGGLYE. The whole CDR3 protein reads CASIPRGGLYEQYF.

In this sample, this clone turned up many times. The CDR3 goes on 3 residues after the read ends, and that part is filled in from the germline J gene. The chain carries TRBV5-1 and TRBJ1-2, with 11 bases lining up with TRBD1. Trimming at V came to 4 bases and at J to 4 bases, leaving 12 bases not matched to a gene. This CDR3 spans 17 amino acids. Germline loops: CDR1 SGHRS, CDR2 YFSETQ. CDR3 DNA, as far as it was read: TGCGCCAGCAGCGCTCGGACAGGGGGCTGGGTAAGCTATGGC. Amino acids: CASSARTGGWVSYG. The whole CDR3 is CASSARTGGWVSYGYTF.

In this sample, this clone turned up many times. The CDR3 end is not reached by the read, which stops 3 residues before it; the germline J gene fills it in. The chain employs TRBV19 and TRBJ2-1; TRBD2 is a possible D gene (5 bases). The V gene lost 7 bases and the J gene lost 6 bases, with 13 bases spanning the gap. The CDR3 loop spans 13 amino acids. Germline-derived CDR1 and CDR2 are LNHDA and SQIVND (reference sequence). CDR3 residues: CASTNGVFNEQFF. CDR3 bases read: TGTGCCAGTACCAACGGGGTGTTCAATGAG.

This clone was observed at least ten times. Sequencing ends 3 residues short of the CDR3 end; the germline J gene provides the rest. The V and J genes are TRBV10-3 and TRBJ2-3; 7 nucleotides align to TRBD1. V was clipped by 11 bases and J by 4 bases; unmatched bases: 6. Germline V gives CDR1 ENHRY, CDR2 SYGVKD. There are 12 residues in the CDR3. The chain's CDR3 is CAHRGDADTQYF. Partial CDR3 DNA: TGTGCCCACAGGGGTGATGCAGATACG.

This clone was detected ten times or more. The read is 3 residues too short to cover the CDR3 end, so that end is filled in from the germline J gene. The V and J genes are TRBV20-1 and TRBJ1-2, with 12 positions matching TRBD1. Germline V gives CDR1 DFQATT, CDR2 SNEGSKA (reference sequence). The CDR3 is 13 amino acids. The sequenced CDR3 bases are TGCAGTGCTAGATGGGGGACAGGGGGCGGC. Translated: CSARWGTGGG. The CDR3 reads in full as CSARWGTGGGYTF.

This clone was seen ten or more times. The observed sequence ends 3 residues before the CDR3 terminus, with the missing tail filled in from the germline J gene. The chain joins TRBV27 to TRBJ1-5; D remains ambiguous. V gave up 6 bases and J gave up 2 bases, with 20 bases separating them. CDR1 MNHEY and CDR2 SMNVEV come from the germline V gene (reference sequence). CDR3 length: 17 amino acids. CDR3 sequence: CASSPLVGGVGNQPQHF. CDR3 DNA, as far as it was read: TGTGCCAGCAGCCCCTTAGTGGGCGGGGTCGGCAATCAGCCC.

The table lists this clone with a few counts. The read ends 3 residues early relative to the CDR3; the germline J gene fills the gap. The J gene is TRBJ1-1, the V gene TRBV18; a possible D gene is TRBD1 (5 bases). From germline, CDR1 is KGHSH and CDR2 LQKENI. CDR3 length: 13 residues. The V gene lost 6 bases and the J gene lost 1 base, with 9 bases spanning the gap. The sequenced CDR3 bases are TGTGCCAGCTCGGAAGACAGGAACACTGAA. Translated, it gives CASSEDRNTE. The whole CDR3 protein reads CASSEDRNTEAFF.

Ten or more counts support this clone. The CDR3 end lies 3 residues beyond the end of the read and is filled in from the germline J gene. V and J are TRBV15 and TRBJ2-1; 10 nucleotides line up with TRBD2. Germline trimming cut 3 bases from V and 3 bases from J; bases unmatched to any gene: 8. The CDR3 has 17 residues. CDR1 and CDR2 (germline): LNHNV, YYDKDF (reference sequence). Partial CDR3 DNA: TGTGCCACCAGCAGCCACAATAGCGGGAGGAACTACAATGAG. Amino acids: CATSSHNSGRNYNE. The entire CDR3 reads CATSSHNSGRNYNEQFF.

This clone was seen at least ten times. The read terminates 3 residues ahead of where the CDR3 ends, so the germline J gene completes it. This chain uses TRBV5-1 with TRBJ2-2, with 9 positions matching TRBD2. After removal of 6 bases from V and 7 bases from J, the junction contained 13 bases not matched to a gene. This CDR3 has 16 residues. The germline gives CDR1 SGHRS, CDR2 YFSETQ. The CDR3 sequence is CASNPTSGPGGGELFF. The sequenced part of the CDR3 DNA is TGCGCCAGCAACCCGACTAGCGGCCCGGGTGGCGGGGAG.

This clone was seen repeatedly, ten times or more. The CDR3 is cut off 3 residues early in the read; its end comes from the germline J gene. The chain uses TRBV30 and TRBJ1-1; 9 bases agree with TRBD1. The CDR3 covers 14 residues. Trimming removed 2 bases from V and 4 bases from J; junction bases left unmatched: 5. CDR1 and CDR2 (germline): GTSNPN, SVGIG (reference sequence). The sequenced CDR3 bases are TGTGCCTGGAGTCCGGGACAGGGCATCACTGAA. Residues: CAWSPGQGITE. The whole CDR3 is CAWSPGQGITEAFF.

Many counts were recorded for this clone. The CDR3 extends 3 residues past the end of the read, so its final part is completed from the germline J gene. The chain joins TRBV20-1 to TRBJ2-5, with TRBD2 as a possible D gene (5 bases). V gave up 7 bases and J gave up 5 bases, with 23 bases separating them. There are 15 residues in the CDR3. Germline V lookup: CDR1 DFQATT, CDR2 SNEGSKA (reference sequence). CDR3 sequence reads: CSGGIFASGLETQYF. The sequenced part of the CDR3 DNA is TGCAGTGGAGGGATCTTCGCTTCGGGGTTGGAGACC.